The 10 T cell receptor beta chains below come from one sample, sequenced in a study of shared clonotypes between healthy human individuals. Assay: immunoSEQ multiplex PCR; the TCRdb copy retains only in-frame clones and omits some. The repertoire holds about 560,000 clones, with around three quarters as singletons. The sample taken for sequencing was PBMCs. These receptor sequences come from a woman between 40 and 55 years old in good health. Some clones in this sample may be carry-over from other donors' samples.

The chain couples TRBV19 to TRBJ1-5; the D is unclear. V lost 9 bases to trimming and J lost 0 bases, with 27 bases between them. Germline V gives CDR1 LNHDA, CDR2 SQIVND (reference sequence). This CDR3 contains 19 residues. The CDR3 protein is CARRFPGQKSPLSNQPQHF. As DNA, the CDR3 is TGTGCCAGACGCTTCCCGGGCCAAAAGTCTCCCCTTAGCAATCAGCCCCAGCATTTT.

This clone was picked up a small number of times. The rearrangement uses TRBV30 and TRBJ1-2; D is ambiguous. CDR3 length: 10 residues. The germline V gene has CDR1 GTSNPN and CDR2 SVGIG (reference sequence). The V and J ends lost 5 bases and 8 bases respectively, with 9 bases between them. In nucleotides, the CDR3 is TGTGCCTGGCTCGGCGTGGGCTACACCTTC. Its protein is CAWLGVGYTF.

V gene TRBV7-9 combines with J gene TRBJ2-3; possible D gene TRBD2, 5 bases. V was trimmed by 5 bases and J by 5 bases, leaving 23 bases between them. This CDR3 has 17 residues. Germline V gene data show CDR1 as SEHNR and CDR2 as FQNEAQ (reference sequence). The CDR3 nucleotides read TGTGCCAGCAGCCTAGGAGGAATCGGACCCGCGGGAGATACGCAGTATTTT. Protein product: CASSLGGIGPAGDTQYF.

V gene TRBV6-1 combines with J gene TRBJ2-1; D call uncertain. Germline CDR1 reads MNHNS; CDR2 reads SASEGT. Trimming cost V 2 bases and J 2 bases, with 10 bases left between them. The CDR3 contains 15 residues. CDR3 sequence reads: CASSERPLTYNEQFF. The DNA for the CDR3 is TGTGCCAGCAGTGAACGCCCACTGACCTACAATGAGCAGTTCTTC.

The J gene is TRBJ2-7, the V gene TRBV7-9, with unresolved D. CDR1 is SEHNR and CDR2 is FQNEAQ in the germline V gene (reference sequence). The germline V and J ends were trimmed by 1 base and 3 bases, with 7 bases remaining between them. This CDR3 has 13 residues. In nucleotides, the CDR3 is TGTGCCAGCAGCTTAGGGGTCTACTACGAGCAGTACTTC. It is translated as CASSLGVYYEQYF.

As concerns this clone: This sample also contains other DNA sequences that code for the same CDR3. The chain has TRBV7-3 and TRBJ2-2; TRBD1 aligns across 7 bases. The CDR3 consists of 15 residues. The V segment lost 5 bases and the J segment 0 bases; nucleotides outside the gene matches: 3. Germline CDR1 reads SGHTA; CDR2 reads FQGTGA. CDR3 region: CASSPGQANTGELFF. The CDR3 bases are TGTGCCAGCAGCCCAGGACAGGCGAACACCGGGGAGCTGTTTTTT.

This chain connects TRBV6-1 to TRBJ1-2; TRBD1 matches at 10 bases. Germline V gene data show CDR1 as MNHNS and CDR2 as SASEGT. V shed 0 bases, J shed 10 bases, and the junction held 8 bases outside the gene matches. The CDR3 covers 15 residues. CDR3 coding DNA: TGTGCCAGCAGTGAAGCGCTAGGGACAGGGGAAGCCTACACCTTC. Translated: CASSEALGTGEAYTF.

The rearrangement joins TRBV7-3 to TRBJ2-2; 12 bases agree with TRBD2. CDR3 size: 15 residues. Germline V gene data show CDR1 as SGHTA and CDR2 as FQGTGA. After removal of 5 bases from V and 7 bases from J, the junction contained 5 bases not matched to a gene. The CDR3 DNA follows: TGTGCCAGCAGCCAACTAGCGGGAGGTGACGGGGAGCTGTTTTTT. This encodes CASSQLAGGDGELFF.

The chain combines TRBV11-2 with TRBJ1-3, with no clear D. The CDR3 extends over 13 amino acids. Germline CDR1 SGHAT, CDR2 FQNNGV. Trimming stripped 2 bases from V and 8 bases from J, with 10 bases between. DNA of the CDR3: TGTGCCAGCAGCTTATCCAGTGACCACACCATATATTTT. Protein: CASSLSSDHTIYF.

Note on this clone: The identical CDR3 is also encoded by other nucleotide sequences in the sample. The chain links TRBV7-3 to TRBJ2-2; no reliable D call. Per germline, CDR1 SGHTA and CDR2 FQGTGA. Trimming removed 5 bases from V and 5 bases from J, with 9 bases in between. This CDR3 has 13 amino acids. CDR3 loop: CASSRSNTGELFF. The CDR3 region has the DNA TGTGCCAGCAGCCGTTCCAATACCGGGGAGCTGTTTTTT.